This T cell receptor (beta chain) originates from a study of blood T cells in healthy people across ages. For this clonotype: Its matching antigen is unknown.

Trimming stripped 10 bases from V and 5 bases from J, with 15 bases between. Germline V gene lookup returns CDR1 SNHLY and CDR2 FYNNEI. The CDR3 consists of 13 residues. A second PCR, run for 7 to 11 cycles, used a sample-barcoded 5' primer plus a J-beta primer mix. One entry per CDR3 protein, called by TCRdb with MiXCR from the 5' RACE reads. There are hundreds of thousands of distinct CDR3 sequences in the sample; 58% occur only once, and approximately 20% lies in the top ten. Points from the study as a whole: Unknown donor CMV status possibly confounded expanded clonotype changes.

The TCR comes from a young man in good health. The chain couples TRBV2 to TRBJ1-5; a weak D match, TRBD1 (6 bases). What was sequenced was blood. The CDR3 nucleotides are TGTGCCACTAGTCGGACAGTAGATCAGCCCCAGCATTTT. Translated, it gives CATSRTVDQPQHF. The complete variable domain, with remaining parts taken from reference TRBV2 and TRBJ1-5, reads EPEVTQTPSHQVTQMGQEVILRCVPISNHLYFYWYRQILGQKVEFLVSFYNNEISEKSEIFDDQFSVERPDGSNFTLKIRSTKLEDSAMYFCATSRTVDQPQHFGDGTRLSIL.